The 14 T cell receptor beta chains below were found in one sample sequenced in a study of control samples from healthy donors and cancer patients. Libraries were prepared by immunoSEQ multiplex PCR; TCRdb keeps only in-frame clonotypes and omits some of them. Of over 10,000 clones listed, approximately 80% are singletons. The sample consisted of formalin-fixed, paraffin-embedded tissue. The receptors originated from a male donor with melanoma.

DNA for the CDR3: TGCAGCGTTGAATTAGCGGGGTACCAAGAGACCCAGTACTTC. Protein product: CSVELAGYQETQYF. The chain combines TRBV29-1 with TRBJ2-5, with 8 positions matching TRBD2. The germline CDR1 and CDR2 sequences are SQVTM and ANQGSEA. The CDR3 runs to 14 residues. V shed 2 bases and J 0 bases; nucleotides not matched to a gene: 2.

The chain employs TRBV9 and TRBJ1-3, with TRBD1 as a possible D gene (6 bases). Trimming left V 0 bases short and J 6 bases short, with 10 bases between. The germline V gene has CDR1 SGDLS and CDR2 YYNGEE. CDR3 length: 14 amino acids. DNA of the CDR3: TGTGCCAGCAGCGTAGGGGCAGGGGTAAACACCATATATTTT. This gives the protein CASSVGAGVNTIYF.

V gene TRBV1 combines with J gene TRBJ2-2; the table's D call, TRBD2, has no DNA check behind it. TRBV1 represents a pseudogene. There are 15 residues in the CDR3. CDR3 residues: CTSSPRGAGTGELFF. CDR3 coding DNA: TGCACCAGCAGCCCCCGGGGGGCGGGCACCGGGGAGCTGTTTTTT.

V is TRBV9 and J is TRBJ2-2; the D call may be TRBD1 or TRBD2 (6 bases each). From germline, CDR1 is SGDLS and CDR2 YYNGEE. V was trimmed by 3 bases and J by 3 bases, leaving 15 bases between them. The CDR3 spans 16 residues. The CDR3 loop is CASSEGGGQYTGELFF. The CDR3 nucleotides are TGTGCCAGCAGCGAGGGAGGCGGACAGTACACCGGGGAGCTGTTTTTT. Combining the CDR3 with reference TRBV9 and TRBJ2-2 gives the whole variable domain DSGVTQTPKHLITATGQRVTLRCSPRSGDLSVYWYQQSLDQGLQFLIQYYNGEERAKGNILERFSAQQFPDLHSELNLSSLELGDSALYFCASSEGGGQYTGELFFGEGSRLTVL.

The chain has TRBV7-2 and TRBJ1-3; D unclear. V lost 3 bases and J lost 0, with 6 bases in between. CDR3 size: 14 residues. Germline V CDR1 and CDR2: SGHTA, FQGNSA. Here the CDR3 reads CASSLVSSGNTIYF. CDR3 nucleotides: TGTGCCAGCAGCTTGGTCAGCTCTGGAAACACCATATATTTT.

V and J are TRBV7-9 and TRBJ1-6; D gene uncertain. The CDR3 runs 13 residues. Trimming stripped 10 bases from V and 6 bases from J, with 13 bases between. Germline loops: CDR1 SEHNR, CDR2 FQNEAQ (reference sequence). CDR3 region: CATSGGSNSPLHF. CDR3 DNA sequence: TGTGCCACCTCGGGTGGAAGTAATTCACCCCTCCACTTT.

The rearrangement joins TRBV5-5 to TRBJ2-1; no definite D call. Germline-derived CDR1 and CDR2 are SGHKS and YYEKEE (reference sequence). The CDR3 is 16 residues long. Trimming pared 2 bases from V and 2 bases from J, leaving 14 bases between. The CDR3 DNA reads TGTGCCAGCAGCTTAGAACCCGTACTAACCTACAATGAGCAGTTCTTC. Residues: CASSLEPVLTYNEQFF.

The chain employs TRBV9 and TRBJ2-2, with TRBD2 identical over 10 bases. V lost 1 base and J lost 4; bases outside the gene matches: 4. Per germline, CDR1 SGDLS and CDR2 YYNGEE. The CDR3 loop spans 16 amino acids. The CDR3 reads CASSVSSGGSTGELFF. CDR3 DNA: TGTGCCAGCAGCGTATCTAGCGGGGGTAGCACCGGGGAGCTGTTTTTT.

J is TRBJ1-1 and V is TRBV7-2, with TRBD1 as a possible D gene (6 bases). The CDR3 is 13 amino acids. The germline V gene encodes CDR1 SGHTA and CDR2 FQGNSA. Trimming removed 5 bases from V and 1 base from J, with 8 bases in between. This CDR3 is CASSDRWNTEAFF. The CDR3 DNA sequence: TGTGCCAGCAGCGACAGGTGGAACACTGAAGCTTTCTTT.

The J gene is TRBJ2-1, the V gene TRBV7-9; D may be TRBD2 (6 bases). Germline lookup yields CDR1 SEHNR and CDR2 FQNEAQ (reference sequence). The V and J ends lost 4 bases and 8 bases respectively, with 6 bases between them. The CDR3 contains 11 residues. The CDR3 spells CASSWGDEQFF. In DNA, the CDR3 is TGTGCCAGCAGCTGGGGGGATGAGCAGTTCTTC.

The gene calls are TRBV7-7 and TRBJ2-2; maybe TRBD1 (5 bases). Germline V gives CDR1 SSHAT, CDR2 FNYEAQ (reference sequence). The CDR3 consists of 14 residues. The V gene lost 4 bases and the J gene lost 6 bases, with 12 bases spanning the gap. The CDR3 here is CASSSSRVSGELFF. As DNA, the CDR3 is TGTGCCAGCAGCTCTTCCAGGGTTTCCGGGGAGCTGTTTTTT.

This sequence joins TRBV3-1 (or the pseudogene TRBV3-2) and TRBJ1-2, with unresolved D. The germline gives CDR1 LGHDT, CDR2 YNNKEL (reference sequence). The CDR3 totals 15 residues. Trimming left V 4 bases short and J 8 bases short, with 20 bases between. CDR3 coding DNA: TGTGCCAGCAGCCCTACTCCTTCCGGGCTGGGAGGCTACACCTTC. Translating gives CASSPTPSGLGGYTF.

The chain recombines TRBV5-1 with TRBJ2-3, with D perhaps TRBD1 or TRBD2 (7 bases each). V was trimmed by 7 bases and J by 4 bases, leaving 16 bases between them. CDR1 and CDR2 from the germline V gene are SGHRS and YFSETQ. CDR3 length: 14 residues. CDR3 sequence (DNA): TGCGCCAGCGACCGGGGAGGGGGCGCAGATACGCAGTATTTT. It encodes CASDRGGGADTQYF. Complete variable domain (other parts from reference TRBV5-1 and TRBJ2-3): KAGVTQTPRYLIKTRGQQVTLSCSPISGHRSVSWYQQTPGQGLQFLFEYFSETQRNKGNFPGRFSGRQFSNSRSEMNVSTLELGDSALYLCASDRGGGADTQYFGPGTRLTVL.

The chain combines TRBV4-1 with TRBJ1-2; a weak D match, TRBD1 (5 bases). CDR3 length: 16 amino acids. Between the trimmed V and J ends, which lost 4 bases and 2 bases, there was a span of 17 bases. Germline V gene sequence: CDR1 MGHRA, CDR2 YSYEKL. The CDR3: CASSPPSPGTNYGYTF. Here the CDR3 DNA reads TGCGCCAGCAGCCCGCCGAGCCCCGGGACGAACTATGGCTACACCTTC.